The entry below describes one TCR beta chain. The CDR3 sequence is 14 residues long. Per the germline V gene, CDR1 is LNHDA and CDR2 is SQIVND (reference sequence). The germline V and J ends were trimmed by 4 bases and 0 bases, with 10 bases remaining between them. This entry comes from a study of blood T cell repertoires in COVID-19. The wider study: The samples span acute and convalescent COVID-19 from the United States, Italy and Spain. From T cells, B-cell-depleted T cells, or PBMCs came the material, which was cDNA or gDNA.

Per the original data handling: Reference gene primers were amplified, and this amplification served to estimate nucleated cell counts. TCRdb's table, derived via immunoSEQ multiplex PCR, lists solely in-frame clones and lacks some. Clonal size and the V and J genes are those of that table, whereas D and trimming came from the DNA. The data contain about 400,000 clones, approximately 86% of them singletons. The TCR was taken from a human donor in a cohort sampled during active COVID-19. Input material: peripheral blood. The chain couples TRBV19 to TRBJ2-7, with D tentatively TRBD1 (6 bases). The DNA for the CDR3 is TGTGCCAGTAGTAGGGGGCCCACCTCCTACGAGCAGTACTTC. Residues: CASSRGPTSYEQYF.